These 18 T cell receptor beta chains share one sample of origin, sequenced in a study of post-analysis software for immune sequencing data. Findings of the study overall: The five TRBV segments detected at higher frequency in patients than in controls included TRBV5-6, TRBV5-1 and TRBV20-1.

Built from TCR beta cDNA, the libraries had unique molecular identifiers in them. TCRdb called the PCR reads again in MiXCR, with one record for every CDR3 protein. Of hundreds of thousands of distinct CDR3 sequences in the sample, 55% to 70% were seen once. These receptors are not linked to any known antigen. Input material: blood. These receptors came from a girl aged 2-10 years with multiple sclerosis.

The DNA of the CDR3 is TGTGCCAGCAGCACTCATCAAGGGGCTAGCGGCCCGTACGAGCAGTACTTC. Translated, it gives CASSTHQGASGPYEQYF. The chain has TRBV21-1 and TRBJ2-5; no check of the table's D call, TRBD2, against the DNA was made. The J call may be mistaken, given a closer DNA end match to TRBJ2-7. TRBV21-1 counts as a pseudogene. This CDR3 contains 17 residues.

The rearrangement uses TRBV6-5 and TRBJ2-1, with D tentatively TRBD1 (6 bases). The V gene's germline CDR1 is MNHEY and CDR2 SVGAGI. The CDR3 runs 16 residues. Trimming removed 4 bases at V and 2 bases at J, with 15 bases between. Written as DNA, the CDR3 is TGTGCCAGCAGTTCTTACAGGGATAACCCCTACAATGAGCAGTTCTTC. Translating gives CASSSYRDNPYNEQFF.

The CDR3 DNA reads as TGTGCCAGCAGTTTGGTCAGAGGACGGTCAGATACGCAGTATTTT. This gives the protein CASSLVRGRSDTQYF. The genes are TRBV6-5 and TRBJ2-3, with no clear D. The CDR3 is 15 residues long. V was shortened by 4 bases and J by 4 bases, with 15 bases between the two germline ends. CDR1 MNHEY and CDR2 SVGAGI come from the germline V gene.

V is TRBV9 and J is TRBJ2-1; 7 bases line up with TRBD2. With 0 bases clipped from V and 8 bases from J, the junction kept 11 bases outside the gene matches. The CDR3 has 16 residues. Per the germline V gene, CDR1 is SGDLS and CDR2 is YYNGEE. The CDR3 nucleotides are TGTGCCAGCAGCGTAGGTCGTGGGAGCGGGACGGATGAGCAGTTCTTC. Its translation is CASSVGRGSGTDEQFF.

V and J are TRBV7-9 and TRBJ1-2; D possibly corresponds to TRBD1 (6 bases). Germline CDR1 reads SEHNR; CDR2 reads FQNEAQ (reference sequence). This CDR3 spans 14 amino acids. The germline V and J ends were trimmed by 4 bases and 7 bases, with 16 bases remaining between them. In nucleotides, the CDR3 is TGTGCCAGCAGCTCCCCCCAACAGGGAAGTGGCTACACCTTC. It codes for CASSSPQQGSGYTF. The variable domain in full, completed from reference TRBV7-9 and TRBJ1-2, reads DTGVSQNPRHKITKRGQNVTFRCDPISEHNRLYWYRQTLGQGPEFLTYFQNEAQLEKSRLLSDRFSAERPKGSFSTLEIQRTEQGDSAMYLCASSSPQQGSGYTFGSGTRLTVV.

This clonotype has ten or more counts. This chain's CDR3 is CSVRTEPGYTF. The DNA for the CDR3 is TGCAGCGTCAGGACGGAGCCTGGCTACACCTTC. The rearrangement joins TRBV29-1 to TRBJ1-2; no definite D call. In germline, CDR1 is SQVTM, CDR2 ANQGSEA. V shed 6 bases and J shed 7 bases, with 12 bases lying between them. This CDR3 contains 11 residues.

In this sample, this clonotype turned up once. V is TRBV20-1 and J is TRBJ2-5; 11 bases agree with TRBD2. CDR3 length: 17 amino acids. Losses at the gene ends were 7 bases for V and 1 base for J; bases not matched to a gene: 14. Germline V gives CDR1 DFQATT, CDR2 SNEGSKA (reference sequence). CDR3 DNA: TGCAGTGTTCTTCCGATGGCTAGCGGGAGGCTCCAAGAGACCCAGTACTTC. This codes for CSVLPMASGRLQETQYF.

The chain uses TRBV7-2 and TRBJ2-1, with 12 bases fitting TRBD1. V lost 1 base, J lost 8 bases, and 6 bases stayed unmatched. This CDR3 region has 16 residues. Germline CDR1 reads SGHTA; CDR2 reads FQGNSA. CDR3 sequence: CASSLVVGTGGDEQFF. CDR3 nucleotide sequence: TGTGCCAGCAGCTTAGTTGTAGGGACAGGGGGCGATGAGCAGTTCTTC.

This clonotype came up a few times. V usage is TRBV29-1 and J usage is TRBJ2-1, with D perhaps matching TRBD1 or TRBD2 (5 bases each). The germline gives CDR1 SQVTM, CDR2 ANQGSEA. This CDR3 has 16 amino acids. The V and J ends lost 6 bases and 2 bases respectively, with 20 bases between them. CDR3 sequence reads: CSVGASRRGAYNEQFF. The CDR3 DNA reads as TGCAGCGTAGGGGCTAGCAGGAGAGGGGCCTACAATGAGCAGTTCTTC.

In its sample, this clonotype was seen once. This chain links TRBV20-1 with TRBJ1-1; tentatively, D is TRBD1 (5 bases). Germline CDR1 and CDR2: DFQATT and SNEGSKA (reference sequence). This CDR3 spans 14 amino acids. Trimming cost V 5 bases and J 0 bases, with 13 bases left between them. The CDR3 sequence: CSAHPPDMNTEAFF. In DNA form, the CDR3 reads TGCAGTGCTCATCCCCCGGACATGAACACTGAAGCTTTCTTT.

The chain links TRBV12-3 or TRBV12-4 to TRBJ1-5; D gene ambiguous. This CDR3 contains 13 residues. V lost 5 bases and J lost 3, with 8 bases in between. DNA of the CDR3: TGTGCCAGCAGTCCTCGGATCAATCAGCCCCAGCATTTT. This sequence encodes CASSPRINQPQHF.

This clonotype was seen a few times. The chain carries TRBV6-2 or TRBV6-3 and TRBJ2-5, with D perhaps given as TRBD1 or TRBD2 (5 bases each). V lost 7 bases and J 5 bases, leaving 17 bases between the germline ends. The germline V gene encodes CDR1 MNHEY and CDR2 SVGEGT. The CDR3 has 14 amino acids. The CDR3 DNA sequence: TGTGCCAGCACGCATCCACACTGGGGGGAGACCCAGTACTTC. Amino acid sequence: CASTHPHWGETQYF.

The chain is built from TRBV6-6 and TRBJ2-7, with D possibly being TRBD2 (6 bases). CDR3 size: 14 residues. The ends were cut back, 6 bases at V and 3 bases at J, with 15 bases in the middle. Germline CDR1 reads MNHNY; CDR2 reads SVGAGI (reference sequence). The CDR3 region has the DNA TGTGCCAGCAGCTTTTCCGCGGGGATCTACGAGCAGTACTTC. It codes for CASSFSAGIYEQYF.

V gene TRBV12-3 or TRBV12-4 combines with J gene TRBJ1-2; 11 bases map to TRBD1. The CDR3 length is 12 residues. V gave up 7 bases and J gave up 11 bases; unmatched junction bases: 6. The CDR3 loop reads CASTDRGLTYTF. The CDR3 bases are TGTGCCAGCACGGACAGGGGGCTAACTTACACCTTC.

Here the CDR3 DNA reads TGTGCCAGCAGCCTGGGGACGGGACAGGGGACAAGGAAACTGTTTTTT. Its translation: CASSLGTGQGTRKLFF. This rearrangement joins TRBV12-3 or TRBV12-4 to TRBJ1-4, with TRBD1 identical over 10 bases. Trimming took 6 bases from V and 11 from J; bases not matched to a gene: 15. The CDR3 is made up of 16 amino acids.

The CDR3 DNA follows: TGTGCCAGCAGTTCCCAGGGACTGTACAACGGGCAGTTCTTC. Translating gives CASSSQGLYNGQFF. The gene calls are TRBV6-6 and TRBJ2-1, with a weak D call TRBD2 (6 bases). CDR1 is MNHNY and CDR2 is SVGAGI in the germline V gene (reference sequence). The CDR3 contains 14 residues. With 4 bases removed from V and 12 bases from J, the gap between germline ends came to 19 bases.

This clonotype was found a few times. The chain recombines TRBV5-1 with TRBJ2-5; D perhaps matches TRBD2 (6 bases). The closer fit of TRBJ2-7 to the DNA end suggests the J call may be wrong. The CDR3 covers 15 residues. Looked up from germline, CDR1 is SGHRS and CDR2 is YFSETQ. The CDR3 sequence is CASSLVAGTDYEQYF. CDR3 nucleotide sequence: TGCGCCAGCAGCTTGGTGGCGGGGACGGACTACGAGCAGTACTTC.

The chain joins TRBV12-3 or TRBV12-4 to TRBJ1-1; TRBD1 matches 7 bases. J lost 10 bases, V lost 6 bases, and 14 bases had no gene match. CDR3 length: 14 residues. The CDR3 loop reads CASSLFTGVGGAFF. CDR3 sequence (DNA): TGTGCCAGCAGCCTTTTTACAGGGGTTGGGGGAGCTTTCTTT.